This TCR beta chain was found in a study of T cell repertoires in cytomegalovirus infection. Study-wide background: Recently identified HLA-C-restricted CMV epitopes were among the peptides used. CMV infection plus the matching HLA type was flagged by public TCR beta signatures. Regarding the study as a whole: Based on cumulative public TCR beta family frequency, carriers of CMV plus the relevant HLA were identified.

This clonotype has only a few counts. Its cognate antigen is unknown. Germline CDR1 and CDR2: SGHVS and FNYEAQ. V lost 4 bases, J lost 3 bases, and 12 bases lay in between. This CDR3 is 15 amino acids long. Via MiXCR, TCRdb re-called the reads, giving one row per CDR3 protein. The sample lists around 430,000 distinct CDR3 sequences; roughly 46% were seen once. The TCR sequence derives from a human donor in good health (CMV status not recorded). Some clones in this sample may be carry-over from other donors' samples. Specimen: cultured PBMCs, collected from culture after CMV antigen stimulation. This sequence joins TRBV7-6 and TRBJ1-4, with a possible D match to TRBD1 (5 bases). Written as DNA, the CDR3 is TGTGCCAGCAGCTCGGCGGGGGAGGCTAATGAAAAACTGTTTTTT. It specifies CASSSAGEANEKLFF.